This T cell receptor (beta chain) was observed in a study of cytomegalovirus exposure and HLA in healthy donors. Study results and caveats: A few V segments could not be told apart, such as TRBV6-2 and TRBV6-3, and were left out.

The PCR was carried out with 60 Vbeta primers and 13 Jbeta primers. The table came from immunoSEQ multiplex PCR; TCRdb's copy has only in-frame clones and leaves some out. Of about 110,000 clones listed, 70% to 75% were seen once; the top ten hold 2.8%. The CDR3 is made up of 16 amino acids. In germline, CDR1 is SGHTS, CDR2 YDEGEE. V shed 5 bases and J shed 2 bases, with 20 bases lying between them. This clone was detected a few times. Its antigen remains unknown. Specimen: PBMCs. This TCR was sampled from a female donor in good health and CMV-seronegative. This sequence joins TRBV5-8 and TRBJ2-7, with D perhaps TRBD2 (6 bases). The CDR3 loop is CASSLSGSMRAYEQYF. The CDR3 DNA follows: TGTGCCAGCAGTTTGAGCGGGTCGATGCGTGCCTACGAGCAGTACTTC.